One sample yielded the 28 T cell receptor beta chains listed below, sequenced in a study of blood T cells in healthy people across ages (dated by TCRdb to the mid-2010s). The library was produced with 5' RACE. Sequencing relied on an Illumina HiSeq 2500. A second PCR of about 7 to 12 cycles was run with a J-beta primer mix and a sample-barcoded 5' primer. TCRdb handled the public reads itself, with Q25 trimming in fastp and clone calling in MiXCR, and kept productive beta chains. For every CDR3 protein sequence, its rows merge into one entry that carries the most common genes and DNA. For this sample the table gives 700,000 to 950,000 distinct CDR3 sequences, of which roughly 43% were detected only once. The ten largest make up approximately 22% of the sample. Sequenced: blood. Receptors originate from a woman aged 55 to 70 in good health.

This clonotype was picked up a small number of times. The chain employs TRBV7-2 and TRBJ1-5, with D perhaps TRBD1 (6 bases). Trimming removed 4 bases at V and 0 bases at J, with 10 bases between. This CDR3 has 15 residues. Per germline, CDR1 SGHTA and CDR2 FQGNSA. The DNA for the CDR3 is TGTGCCAGCAGCTCCGGGACACTTAGCAATCAGCCCCAGCATTTT. Translation: CASSSGTLSNQPQHF.

The chain combines TRBV20-1 with TRBJ2-3; TRBD1 aligns across 12 bases. The CDR3 contains 15 residues. V lost 6 bases to trimming and J lost 6 bases; unmatched junction nucleotides: 10. Germline V gives CDR1 DFQATT, CDR2 SNEGSKA (reference sequence). For the CDR3, the DNA is TGCAGTGCCGAACACCGGGACAGGGGGCCTGATACGCAGTATTTT. It encodes CSAEHRDRGPDTQYF.

CDR3 DNA: TGCGCCAGCAGCGTTGGGACTGGCGGGAGCCGCACAGATACGCAGTATTTT. Its translation is CASSVGTGGSRTDTQYF. This chain uses TRBV5-1 with TRBJ2-3, with 7 bases matching TRBD2. Looked up from germline, CDR1 is SGHRS and CDR2 is YFSETQ. This CDR3 spans 17 amino acids. Trimming at V came to 4 bases and at J to 1 base, leaving 12 bases not matched to a gene.

DNA of the CDR3: TGCAGTGCTAGAGTGCCTACCCAAGAGACCCAGTACTTC. As protein: CSARVPTQETQYF. The rearrangement links TRBV20-1 to TRBJ2-5; D is undetermined. Trimming stripped 1 base from V and 1 base from J, with 7 bases between. The CDR3 runs to 13 residues. Germline V CDR1 and CDR2: DFQATT, SNEGSKA (reference sequence).

V is TRBV28 and J is TRBJ2-2, with 10 positions matching TRBD2. CDR1 and CDR2 (germline): MDHEN, SYDVKM. The ends lost 5 bases at V and 3 bases at J; junction bases unmatched: 15. The CDR3 is made up of 19 amino acids. The CDR3 DNA reads TGTGCCAGCAGTGCCTCCGTTGGAGCGGGAGGGCCTGACACCGGGGAGCTGTTTTTT. It specifies CASSASVGAGGPDTGELFF. Full variable domain (rest looked up from reference TRBV28 and TRBJ2-2): DVKVTQSSRYLVKRTGEKVFLECVQDMDHENMFWYRQDPGLGLRLIYFSYDVKMKEKGDIPEGYSVSREKKERFSLILESASTNQTSMYLCASSASVGAGGPDTGELFFGEGSRLTVL.

This chain joins TRBV25-1 and TRBJ2-6; D could derive from TRBD1 or TRBD2 (5 bases each). Germline CDR1 MGHDK, CDR2 SYGVNS. V was shortened by 10 bases and J by 0 bases, with 7 bases between the two germline ends. The CDR3 totals 13 residues. CDR3 DNA sequence: TGTGCCACCGGGACCTCTGGGGCCAACGTCCTGACTTTC. It is translated as CATGTSGANVLTF.

V gene TRBV20-1 combines with J gene TRBJ2-7; 7 nucleotides match TRBD1. CDR3 size: 15 residues. J lost 1 base, V lost 3 bases, and 9 bases had no gene match. From germline, CDR1 is DFQATT and CDR2 SNEGSKA (reference sequence). CDR3 in amino acids: CSARGGQVGSYEQYF. The CDR3 region has the DNA TGCAGTGCTAGGGGCGGACAGGTGGGGTCCTACGAGCAGTACTTC.

This clonotype was seen only a few times. The V and J genes are TRBV20-1 and TRBJ2-3; D is undetermined. The CDR3 consists of 13 residues. V lost 4 bases to trimming and J lost 2 bases, with 10 bases between them. Germline CDR1 is DFQATT and CDR2 is SNEGSKA (reference sequence). As DNA, the CDR3 is TGCAGTGCTACTTGGAGAATCACAGATACGCAGTATTTT. It translates to CSATWRITDTQYF.

The rearrangement links TRBV6-1 to TRBJ1-5; 9 bases align to TRBD1. The CDR3 consists of 18 residues. Germline V gives CDR1 MNHNS, CDR2 SASEGT. V lost 6 bases, J lost 1 base, and 13 bases stayed unmatched. CDR3 sequence reads: CASSLRDREDASNQPQHF. The CDR3 DNA reads as TGTGCCAGCAGCCTCCGGGACAGGGAGGATGCGAGCAATCAGCCCCAGCATTTT.

This clonotype was detected only a few times. The chain combines TRBV21-1 with TRBJ2-4; TRBD1 reflects the table's D call only, with no check against the DNA. The DNA end favors TRBJ2-7, so the J call may be wrong. TRBV21-1 counts as a pseudogene. The CDR3 is 16 residues long. CDR3 amino acids: CASTSFGTGPVYEQYF. The DNA of the CDR3 is TGTGCCAGCACCAGCTTCGGGACAGGGCCTGTTTACGAGCAGTACTTC.

CDR3 nucleotides: TGTGCCAGCAGCCCCTCTCCGAAGGCCCTCGGCGGGGAGCTGTTTTTT. Protein sequence: CASSPSPKALGGELFF. This rearrangement joins TRBV7-6 to TRBJ2-2; no clear D. The CDR3 length is 16 residues. The germline V gene has CDR1 SGHVS and CDR2 FNYEAQ. V was shortened by 5 bases and J by 7 bases, with 20 bases between the two germline ends.

This clonotype was recorded a few times. This chain joins TRBV11-1 and TRBJ2-7, with no clear D. The V end was cut by 5 bases, the J end by 0 bases, with 5 bases between. The germline V gene encodes CDR1 SGHAT and CDR2 FQDESV (reference sequence). The CDR3 runs to 12 residues. The CDR3 sequence is CASSRISYEQYF. CDR3 bases: TGTGCCAGCAGCAGGATCTCCTACGAGCAGTACTTC.

This chain connects TRBV20-1 to TRBJ2-7, with TRBD2 as a possible D gene (5 bases). CDR1 is DFQATT and CDR2 is SNEGSKA in the germline V gene (reference sequence). The V and J ends lost 7 bases and 3 bases respectively, with 13 bases between them. The CDR3 has 12 residues. The DNA of the CDR3 is TGCAGTGGGGGTGGGAGTTTCTACGAGCAGTACTTC. Its protein is CSGGGSFYEQYF.

The chain couples TRBV2 to TRBJ2-5, with TRBD1 matching 9 bases. V lost 2 bases to trimming and J lost 4 bases; unmatched junction nucleotides: 8. The CDR3 consists of 16 residues. Looked up from germline, CDR1 is SNHLY and CDR2 is FYNNEI. CDR3: CASSEMGTGSGETQYF. DNA for the CDR3: TGTGCCAGCAGTGAAATGGGGACAGGGAGCGGAGAGACCCAGTACTTC.

This chain connects TRBV7-9 to TRBJ2-1, with 10 bases lining up with TRBD2. Looked up from germline, CDR1 is SEHNR and CDR2 is FQNEAQ (reference sequence). The CDR3 is made up of 15 amino acids. V was clipped by 1 base and J by 7 bases; unmatched bases: 4. CDR3 protein: CASSLEAGGPNEQFF. CDR3 DNA: TGTGCCAGCAGCTTAGAAGCGGGAGGGCCGAATGAGCAGTTCTTC.

J is TRBJ2-1 and V is TRBV6-2 or TRBV6-3; D may match TRBD1 or TRBD2 (6 bases each). Germline V lookup: CDR1 MNHEY, CDR2 SVGEGT. The CDR3 runs 18 residues. With 0 bases removed from V and 4 bases from J, the gap between germline ends came to 19 bases. The CDR3 reads CASSYSAGRGLVYNEQFF. In nucleotides, the CDR3 is TGTGCCAGCAGTTACTCCGCCGGCAGGGGACTGGTTTACAATGAGCAGTTCTTC.

This rearrangement joins TRBV6-2 or TRBV6-3 to TRBJ1-1; TRBD1 might be the D (6 bases). V lost 7 bases to trimming and J lost 0 bases, with 9 bases between them. This CDR3 comprises 13 residues. Germline assignment: CDR1 MNHEY and CDR2 SVGEGT. For the CDR3, the DNA is TGTGCCAGCACCGGGACACTGAACACTGAAGCTTTCTTT. Protein: CASTGTLNTEAFF.

This clonotype was detected many times. This chain uses TRBV5-1 with TRBJ2-7; D uncertain. Germline assignment: CDR1 SGHRS and CDR2 YFSETQ. This CDR3 is 15 amino acids long. Trimming removed 0 bases at V and 2 bases at J, with 12 bases between. For the CDR3, the DNA is TGCGCCAGCAGCTTGGTGACTTCCGGAGCCTACGAGCAGTACTTC. The encoded protein is CASSLVTSGAYEQYF.

This clonotype has a handful of counts. The chain couples TRBV4-1 to TRBJ2-1, with TRBD2 matching over 10 bases. This CDR3 has 16 amino acids. V lost 2 bases, J lost 5 bases, and 6 bases stayed unmatched. Per the germline V gene, CDR1 is MGHRA and CDR2 is YSYEKL. In DNA form, the CDR3 reads TGCGCCAGCAGCCAACCTACTAGCGGGGCCGACAATGAGCAGTTCTTC. This sequence encodes CASSQPTSGADNEQFF.

The gene calls are TRBV18 and TRBJ1-1; no clear D. With 2 bases removed from V and 1 base from J, the gap between germline ends came to 11 bases. Germline V lookup: CDR1 KGHSH, CDR2 LQKENI. This CDR3 is 15 amino acids long. The CDR3 loop reads CASSPAGLQNTEAFF. In nucleotides, the CDR3 is TGTGCCAGCTCACCAGCGGGTCTACAGAACACTGAAGCTTTCTTT.

The V gene is TRBV28, the J gene TRBJ1-1, with a tentative D call TRBD1 (5 bases). The CDR3 contains 15 residues. Germline V gene data show CDR1 as MDHEN and CDR2 as SYDVKM. The V and J ends lost 6 bases and 1 base respectively, with 15 bases between them. For the CDR3, the DNA is TGTGCCAGCAGCACAGGTAATGTGAGGAACACTGAAGCTTTCTTT. Translation gives CASSTGNVRNTEAFF.

The rearrangement links TRBV5-1 to TRBJ2-3, with TRBD2 matching over 9 bases. Germline trimming cut 4 bases from V and 0 bases from J; bases unmatched to any gene: 15. The germline V gene has CDR1 SGHRS and CDR2 YFSETQ. The CDR3 has 19 residues. The CDR3 region is CASSQGGGASGTSTDTQYF. For the CDR3, the DNA is TGCGCCAGCAGCCAGGGCGGGGGGGCTAGCGGCACCAGCACAGATACGCAGTATTTT.

The CDR3 sequence: CASSSDRTRENTQYF. The CDR3 DNA sequence: TGTGCCAGCAGTTCGGACAGGACACGAGAGAATACGCAGTATTTT. The rearrangement links TRBV6-6 to TRBJ2-3, with TRBD1 matching 7 bases. Germline CDR1 reads MNHNY; CDR2 reads SVGAGI (reference sequence). Trimming took 4 bases from V and 7 from J; bases not matched to a gene: 11. CDR3 length equals 15 residues.

This chain connects TRBV3-1 to TRBJ2-7, with D possibly TRBD2 on 5 matching bases. The CDR3 has 14 amino acids. In germline, CDR1 is LGHDT, CDR2 YNNKEL (reference sequence). V dropped 3 bases and J dropped 7 bases, with 16 bases sitting between them. The CDR3 spells CASSQTNKHNEQYF. In nucleotides, the CDR3 is TGTGCCAGCAGCCAGACTAATAAACACAATGAGCAGTACTTC.

With respect to this clonotype: One junction end does not reproduce the germline sequence, and a read error may be involved. This chain connects TRBV28 to TRBJ1-3; weak D call: TRBD1 (5 bases). The CDR3 has 16 amino acids. Germline-derived CDR1 and CDR2 are MDHEN and SYDVKM. This CDR3 reads CTSSFSRQNSGNTIYF. The CDR3 coding sequence is TGTACCAGCAGTTTTTCGAGACAGAACTCTGGAAACACCATATATTTT.

Regarding this clonotype: Relative to the germline gene, one junction end is altered; a read error may explain this. V is TRBV14 and J is TRBJ2-4; no clear D gene. The germline V gene encodes CDR1 SGHDN and CDR2 FVKESK. The length of the CDR3 is 16 residues. CDR3 amino acids: CASSLITGPQNYEQHF. Written as DNA, the CDR3 is TGTGCCAGCAGCCTCATCACCGGGCCCCAAAATTACGAGCAGCACTTC.

The rearrangement links TRBV7-9 to TRBJ2-3; D uncertain. Trimming stripped 4 bases from V and 2 bases from J, with 16 bases between. Germline CDR1 reads SEHNR; CDR2 reads FQNEAQ (reference sequence). CDR3 size: 16 residues. CDR3 residues: CASSSDMFPDTDTQYF. In DNA, the CDR3 is TGTGCCAGCAGCTCAGACATGTTCCCCGACACAGATACGCAGTATTTT.

The table lists this clonotype with a few counts. This chain uses TRBV3-1 with TRBJ2-1; 9 bases match TRBD1. V trimming: 4 bases; J trimming: 4 bases; junction bases outside the gene matches: 2. Germline V CDR1 and CDR2: LGHDT, YNNKEL (reference sequence). This CDR3 has 14 residues. The CDR3 DNA reads as TGTGCCAGCAGCCCCGGGACAGGGTACAATGAGCAGTTCTTC. This gives the protein CASSPGTGYNEQFF.